This T cell receptor (beta chain) originates from a study of cytomegalovirus exposure and HLA in healthy donors (dated by TCRdb to between 2016 and 2019). Describing the broader study: A later analysis indicated that the 110 or so validation repertoires were generated on the platform also employed for the 670 or so repertoires of the first cohort. The study aimed to test whether cataloging public T cell receptors could reveal signatures of past pathogen exposure. Along with the approximately 670-subject first cohort, a separate validation cohort of more than 90 different subjects was used. To predict cytomegalovirus infection status, the study combined high-throughput TCR immunosequencing, statistical association of individual TCRs with disease status, and machine learning. Broader findings and caveats from the paper: The authors suggested that the approach could potentially be extended to other disease states and immunological phenotypes. The study listed 164 TCR beta chains as associated with cytomegalovirus. A later analysis had no HLA typing for the validation cohort, so co-occurrence there was scored across all 130 or so repertoires. In vitro tests confirmed that a few of the cytomegalovirus-associated TCR beta chains recognize cytomegalovirus antigens. Most TCR sequences were observed very rarely across donors, whereas some public TCRs were present in many individuals. The classifier was reported to diagnose cytomegalovirus status with high specificity and sensitivity in both the original and validation cohorts. A later analysis found that TCRs clustered in the first cohort also tended to co-occur in the roughly 120 validation repertoires, with approximately 94% of cluster scores above 0.

This clone was recorded only once. Its antigen is unknown. Base-call qualities are not available, and no considerably larger clone is one nucleotide away. The CDR3 covers 18 residues, taking in both the cysteine and the phenylalanine. Only CDR3 DNA is held: 54 bases, read in frame from base 1. For this chain, trimming is 1 base at the V end and 0 bases at the J end, and the number of junction bases without a gene match is 12. Reading the germline V gene gives CDR1 SGHAT and CDR2 FQNNGV. Donors formed part of the validation cohort, which comprised about 130 subjects and was distinct from the first cohort of several hundred subjects. To prepare the library, the immunoSEQ multiplex PCR assay was applied. The published analysis was carried out like this. A statistical classification framework was built to diagnose cytomegalovirus status from the catalog of TCR beta chain sequences. The table was pulled from immuneACCESS by TCRdb, which kept in-frame rearrangements only. Such tables lose some clones; where checked, under half of the loss comes from unresolved V genes, and the rest has no known cause. That table supplies the V and J calls and clone size; D and trimming were determined from the DNA. The sample data list roughly 100,000 clones, and approximately 81% of these were observed just once. The top ten clones comprise 20% to 25% of the sample.

The sample comprised PBMCs. This chain joins TRBV11-2 to TRBJ2-7; 7 bases in the junction line up with TRBD2. This clonotype originated in a man between 18 and 35 years old in good health and CMV-seropositive. DNA sequence: TGTGCCAGCAGCTTAGGACTTGGGTGGGAGGGCACCTCCTACGAGCAGTACTTC. This translates into CASSLGLGWEGTSYEQYF.